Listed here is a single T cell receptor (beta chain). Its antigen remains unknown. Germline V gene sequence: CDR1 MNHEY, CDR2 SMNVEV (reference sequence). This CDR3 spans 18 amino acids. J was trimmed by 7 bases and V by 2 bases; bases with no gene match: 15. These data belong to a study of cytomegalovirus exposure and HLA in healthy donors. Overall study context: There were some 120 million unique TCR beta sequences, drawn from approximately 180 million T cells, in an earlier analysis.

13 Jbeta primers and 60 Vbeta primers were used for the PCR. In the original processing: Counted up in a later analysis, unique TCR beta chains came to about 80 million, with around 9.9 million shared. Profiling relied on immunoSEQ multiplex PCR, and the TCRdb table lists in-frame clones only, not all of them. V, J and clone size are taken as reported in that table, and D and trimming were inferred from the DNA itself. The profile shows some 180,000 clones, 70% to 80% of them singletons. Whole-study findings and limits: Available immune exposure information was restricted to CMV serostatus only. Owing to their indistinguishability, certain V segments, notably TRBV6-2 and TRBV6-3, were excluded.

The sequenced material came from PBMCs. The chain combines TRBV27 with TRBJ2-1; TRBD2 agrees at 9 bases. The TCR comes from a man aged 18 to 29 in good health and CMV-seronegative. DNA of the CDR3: TGTGCCAGCAGTTTAGACGGGCGGTCGGCGGGGGGGCGAAATGAGCAGTTCTTC. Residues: CASSLDGRSAGGRNEQFF.